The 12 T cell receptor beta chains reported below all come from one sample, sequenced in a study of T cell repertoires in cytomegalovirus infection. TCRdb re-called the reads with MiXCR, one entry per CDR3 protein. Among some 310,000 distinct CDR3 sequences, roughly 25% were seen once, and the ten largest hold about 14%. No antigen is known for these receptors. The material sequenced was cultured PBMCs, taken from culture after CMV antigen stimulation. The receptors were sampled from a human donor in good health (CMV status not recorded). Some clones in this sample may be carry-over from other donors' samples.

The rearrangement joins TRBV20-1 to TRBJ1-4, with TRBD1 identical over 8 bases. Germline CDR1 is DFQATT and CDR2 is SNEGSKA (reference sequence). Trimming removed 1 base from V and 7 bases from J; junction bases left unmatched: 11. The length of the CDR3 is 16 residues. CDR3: CSARALDRAGSEKLFF. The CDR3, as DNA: TGCAGTGCTAGAGCCCTGGACAGGGCTGGGAGTGAAAAACTGTTTTTT.

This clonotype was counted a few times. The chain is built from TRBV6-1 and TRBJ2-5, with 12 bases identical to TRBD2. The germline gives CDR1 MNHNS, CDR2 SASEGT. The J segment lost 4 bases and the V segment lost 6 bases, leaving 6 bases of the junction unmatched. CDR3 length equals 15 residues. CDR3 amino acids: CASSTMGLAGETQYF. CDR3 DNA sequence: TGTGCCAGCAGCACTATGGGACTAGCGGGAGAGACCCAGTACTTC.

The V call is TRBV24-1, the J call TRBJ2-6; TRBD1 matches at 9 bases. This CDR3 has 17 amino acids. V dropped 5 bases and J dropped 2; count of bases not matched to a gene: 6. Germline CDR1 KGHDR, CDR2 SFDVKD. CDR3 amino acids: CATSGWDRATGANVLTF. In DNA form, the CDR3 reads TGTGCCACCAGTGGTTGGGACAGGGCGACTGGGGCCAACGTCCTGACTTTC.

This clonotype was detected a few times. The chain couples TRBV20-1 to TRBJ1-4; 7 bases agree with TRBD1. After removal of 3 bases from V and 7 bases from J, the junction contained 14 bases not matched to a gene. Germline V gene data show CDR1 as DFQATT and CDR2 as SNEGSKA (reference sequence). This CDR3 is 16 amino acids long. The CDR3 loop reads CSARKFSTGKSEKLFF. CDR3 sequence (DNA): TGCAGTGCTAGGAAATTCTCGACAGGGAAGAGTGAAAAACTGTTTTTT.

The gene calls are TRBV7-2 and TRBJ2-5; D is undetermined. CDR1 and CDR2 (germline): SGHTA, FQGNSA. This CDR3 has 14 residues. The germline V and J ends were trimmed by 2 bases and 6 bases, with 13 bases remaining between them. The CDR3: CASSLPASIKTQYF. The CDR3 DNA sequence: TGTGCCAGCAGCTTACCTGCTTCGATCAAGACCCAGTACTTC.

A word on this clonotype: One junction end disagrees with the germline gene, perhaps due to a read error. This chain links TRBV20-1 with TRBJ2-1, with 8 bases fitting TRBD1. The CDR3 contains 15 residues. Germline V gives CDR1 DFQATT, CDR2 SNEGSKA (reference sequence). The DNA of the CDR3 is TGCAGTGCTGGAGACATGGGACAGGCGGGGAATGAGCAGTTCTTC. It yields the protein CSAGDMGQAGNEQFF.

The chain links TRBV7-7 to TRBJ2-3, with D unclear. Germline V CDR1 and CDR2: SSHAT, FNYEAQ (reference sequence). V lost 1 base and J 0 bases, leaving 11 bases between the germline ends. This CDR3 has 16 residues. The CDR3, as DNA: TGTGCCAGCAGCTTAGGGGTGGACCCGAGCACAGATACGCAGTATTTT. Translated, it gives CASSLGVDPSTDTQYF. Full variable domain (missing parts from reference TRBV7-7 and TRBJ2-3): GAGVSQSPRYKVTKRGQDVTLRCDPISSHATLYWYQQALGQGPEFLTYFNYEAQPDKSGLPSDRFSAERPEGSISTLTIQRTEQRDSAMYRCASSLGVDPSTDTQYFGPGTRLTVL.

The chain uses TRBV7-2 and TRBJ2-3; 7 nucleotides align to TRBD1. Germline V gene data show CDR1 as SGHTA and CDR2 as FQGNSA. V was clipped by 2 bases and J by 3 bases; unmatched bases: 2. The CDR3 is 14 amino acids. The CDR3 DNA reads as TGTGCCAGCAGCTTATACAGGGGAACAGATACGCAGTATTTT. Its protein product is CASSLYRGTDTQYF. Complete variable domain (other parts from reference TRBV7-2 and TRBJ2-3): GAGVSQSPSNKVTEKGKDVELRCDPISGHTALYWYRQSLGQGLEFLIYFQGNSAPDKSGLPSDRFSAERTGGSVSTLTIQRTQQEDSAVYLCASSLYRGTDTQYFGPGTRLTVL.

The CDR3 reads CASSPSGLGTDTQYF. CDR3 DNA sequence: TGTGCCAGTAGTCCATCGGGACTAGGGACAGATACGCAGTATTTT. The chain joins TRBV19 to TRBJ2-3; 8 bases agree with TRBD2. Germline CDR1 LNHDA, CDR2 SQIVND (reference sequence). V gave up 5 bases and J gave up 3 bases; unmatched junction bases: 7. The CDR3 loop spans 15 amino acids.

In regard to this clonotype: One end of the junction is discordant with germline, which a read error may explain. CDR3 sequence reads: CACSFGGVYNEQFF. The CDR3 nucleotides are TGTGCCTGCAGTTTTGGGGGGGTTTACAATGAGCAGTTCTTC. The V gene is TRBV12-3 or TRBV12-4, the J gene TRBJ2-1; 7 bases match TRBD2. The CDR3 is made up of 14 amino acids.

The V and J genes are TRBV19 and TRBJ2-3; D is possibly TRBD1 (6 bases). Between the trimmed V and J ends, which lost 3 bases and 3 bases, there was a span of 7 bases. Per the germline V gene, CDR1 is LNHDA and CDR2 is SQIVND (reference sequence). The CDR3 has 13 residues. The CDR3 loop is CASSIQGTDTQYF. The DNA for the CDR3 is TGTGCCAGTAGTATTCAGGGGACAGATACGCAGTATTTT.

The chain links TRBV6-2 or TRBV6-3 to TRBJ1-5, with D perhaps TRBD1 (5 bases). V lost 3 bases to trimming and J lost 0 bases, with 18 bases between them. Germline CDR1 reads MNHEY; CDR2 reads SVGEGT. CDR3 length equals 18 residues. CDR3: CASSYPPRGRDSNQPQHF. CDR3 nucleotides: TGTGCCAGCAGTTATCCCCCCCGGGGCAGGGATAGCAATCAGCCCCAGCATTTT.